Listed below are T cell receptor beta chains from one sample, sequenced in a study of identical twins. TCRdb reprocessed the 5' RACE reads via MiXCR and lists one record per CDR3 protein. The top ten clones hold 0.52% of a sample with around 500,000 distinct CDR3 sequences, 13% to 15% of them seen once. Separately, the same data were catalogued under a study of yellow fever vaccine responses in identical twins.

Sequencing was performed on CD4+ T cells sorted from blood. The source is a woman aged 18-30 years in good health. Both conserved end residues are part of each CDR3. D genes are given only for firm matches. Size is omitted from some rows. Given values are once, few, many or a class for expanded clones.

j_call | clone_size | v_call | cdr3_length | d_call | cdr3_nt | cdr3_aa
TRBJ2-7 | - | TRBV10-3 | 16 | TRBD2 | TGTGCCATCAGTGATAATAGCGGGAGTTTTGGCTACGAGCAGTACTTC | CAISDNSGSFGYEQYF
TRBJ2-5 | - | TRBV29-1 | 13 | - | TGCAGCGGTGGACAGCGACAGGAAGGGACCCAGTACTTC | CSGGQRQEGTQYF
TRBJ2-5 | few | TRBV27 | 16 | - | TGTGCCAGCAGGGGGGTGGGACGGATAATTCAAGAGACCCAGTACTTC | CASRGVGRIIQETQYF
TRBJ2-4 | - | TRBV27 | 14 | TRBD2 | TGTGCCAGCAGTTCGGGACTAGGGTTGAACATTCAGTACTTC | CASSSGLGLNIQYF
TRBJ2-7 | - | TRBV7-6 | 16 | - | TGTGCCAGCAGCCAAGAAGGGGGGGTCGTACCCTACGAGCAGTACTTC | CASSQEGGVVPYEQYF
TRBJ2-3 | few | TRBV5-1 | 14 | TRBD1 | TGCGCCAGCAGCTGGGGACAGGGACCAGATACGCAGTATTTT | CASSWGQGPDTQYF
TRBJ2-7 | many | TRBV7-9 | 15 | - | TGTGCCAGCAGCTTAGTCGTGGGACGGGTCTACGAGCAGTACTTC | CASSLVVGRVYEQYF
TRBJ2-2 | few | TRBV7-9 | 14 | - | TGTGCCAGCAGCTTGGGAGCGAGAGGCGGGGAGCTGTTTTTT | CASSLGARGGELFF
TRBJ1-2 | - | TRBV29-1 | 9 | - | TGCAGCGTTGAGGGGGGCTACACCTTC | CSVEGGYTF
TRBJ2-3 | - | TRBV25-1 | 15 | - | TGTGCCAGCAGTTCCTCTAGTGCGAACACAGATACGCAGTATTTT | CASSSSSANTDTQYF
TRBJ2-3 | - | TRBV7-3 | 15 | - | TGTGCCAGCAGCCTTATCGGGGGCCCCACAGATACGCAGTATTTT | CASSLIGGPTDTQYF
TRBJ2-7 | - | TRBV10-1 | 14 | TRBD2 | TGCGCCAGCAGTAAGACCGGGAGGGCCAGGGAGCAGTACTTC | CASSKTGRAREQYF
TRBJ2-7 | once | TRBV6-5 | 15 | TRBD2 | TGTGCCAGCAGTTACCAGGGAGGGAGACCAAGCGAGCAGTACTTC | CASSYQGGRPSEQYF
TRBJ2-1 | many | TRBV29-1 | 14 | TRBD2 | TGCAGCGCAAAACTAGCGGGGATTTACAATGAGCAGTTCTTC | CSAKLAGIYNEQFF
TRBJ2-5 | - | TRBV7-2 | 17 | TRBD2 | TGTGCCAGCAGCTTCCGACTAGCGGGAGGTGCGTCAGAGACCCAGTACTTC | CASSFRLAGGASETQYF
TRBJ2-7 | few | TRBV5-1 | 13 | - | TGCGCCAGCAGCTTCTTAGACCCCTACGAGCAGTACTTC | CASSFLDPYEQYF
TRBJ2-7 | - | TRBV2 | 14 | - | TGTGCCAGCGGCCAGGGGCCTTCTTTATACGAGCAGTACTTC | CASGQGPSLYEQYF
TRBJ2-4 | many | TRBV12-3/TRBV12-4 | 13 | - | TGTGCCAGCAGTTTGTTAGCCAAAAACATTCAGTACTTC | CASSLLAKNIQYF
TRBJ2-2 | - | TRBV7-9 | 16 | - | TGTGCCAGCAGCTTAGGTAGGACCACGAACTCCGGGGAGCTGTTTTTT | CASSLGRTTNSGELFF
TRBJ2-1 | - | TRBV27 | 13 | - | TGTGCCAGCAGTCCTGTAGGCGGCATTGAGCAGTTCTTC | CASSPVGGIEQFF
TRBJ1-2 | few | TRBV2 | 17 | - | TGTGCCAGCAGTGGAGGAGTGGGGGATCGAGCTAACTATGGCTACACCTTC | CASSGGVGDRANYGYTF
TRBJ2-5 | - | TRBV29-1 | 12 | - | TGCAGCGCGGCGGGGAGGATGGAGACCCAGTACTTC | CSAAGRMETQYF
TRBJ2-1 | few | TRBV2 | 15 | - | TGTGCCAGCAATCTAAAAACGGGGGAAAACAATGAGCAGTTCTTC | CASNLKTGENNEQFF
TRBJ2-7 | - | TRBV28 | 15 | TRBD1 | TGTGCCAGCAGTTTGGCCGGGACAGGGAGTCGGGAGCAGTACTTC | CASSLAGTGSREQYF
TRBJ2-5 | few | TRBV20-1 | 17 | - | TGCAGTGCTAGAGATTCGAAAGAACGACAGTCCACTGAGACCCAGTACTTC | CSARDSKERQSTETQYF
TRBJ2-1 | many | TRBV12-3/TRBV12-4 | 10 | - | TGTGCCAGCAGTTTAACTGAGCAGTTCTTC | CASSLTEQFF
TRBJ2-3 | few | TRBV5-1 | 14 | - | TGCGCCAGCAGCTTTGGGCTAGAGAAGGATACGCAGTATTTT | CASSFGLEKDTQYF
TRBJ2-1 | few | TRBV11-2 | 18 | TRBD1 | TGTGCCAGCAGCTTAGGGGACAGGGGTATCCGCTCCTACAATGAGCAGTTCTTC | CASSLGDRGIRSYNEQFF
TRBJ2-5 | few | TRBV10-3 | 13 | - | TGTGCCATCAGTGGACAGGTCCAAGAGACCCAGTACTTC | CAISGQVQETQYF
TRBJ1-1 | - | TRBV20-1 | 13 | - | TGCAGTGCTAGAAGGACACTCAACACTGAAGCTTTCTTT | CSARRTLNTEAFF
TRBJ2-7 | - | TRBV27 | 17 | - | TGTGCCAGCAGTTTAAGACCCAAGGGGCCAGGCTCCTACGAGCAGTACTTC | CASSLRPKGPGSYEQYF
TRBJ2-5 | - | TRBV28 | 15 | TRBD1 | TGTGCCAGCAGTTTTCAAGACAGGGTCCAAGAGACCCAGTACTTC | CASSFQDRVQETQYF
TRBJ2-1 | few | TRBV7-9 | 15 | - | TGTGCCAGCAGCTTCCCGACTAGGGGTCGAAATGAGCAGTTCTTC | CASSFPTRGRNEQFF
TRBJ2-7 | few | TRBV18 | 13 | - | TGTGCCAGCTCAGGCACCCCAGACCGCGAGCAGTACTTC | CASSGTPDREQYF
TRBJ2-7 | - | TRBV11-2 | 15 | TRBD1 | TGTGCCAGCAGCTTAGTTGACGGGACAGTCTACGAGCAGTACTTC | CASSLVDGTVYEQYF
TRBJ2-5 | - | TRBV5-1 | 18 | TRBD2 | TGCGCCAGCAGCAAGCTACCGGGACTAGCGGGGGAACAAGAGACCCAGTACTTC | CASSKLPGLAGEQETQYF
TRBJ2-1 | - | TRBV11-2 | 13 | - | TGTGCCAGCAGCTTAGATAAGGTTACTCGGCAGTTCTTC | CASSLDKVTRQFF
TRBJ2-7 | few | TRBV29-1 | 12 | TRBD1 | TGCAGCGCACAGACAGGGGGCTACGAGCAGTACTTC | CSAQTGGYEQYF
TRBJ2-3 | - | TRBV18 | 14 | - | TGTGCCAGCTCACCATTAGACGTTTCAGATACGCAGTATTTT | CASSPLDVSDTQYF
TRBJ2-3 | few | TRBV6-2/TRBV6-3 | 15 | - | TGTGCCAGCAGTTACTCGAGGCTAGGGGCAGATACGCAGTATTTT | CASSYSRLGADTQYF
TRBJ2-3 | few | TRBV29-1 | 14 | - | TGCAGCACCTCCGGGCAGGTGGTAACAGATACGCAGTATTTT | CSTSGQVVTDTQYF
TRBJ1-5 | - | TRBV6-1 | 14 | - | TGTGCCAGCAGCGTCCTGAGGGACCATCAGCCCCAGCATTTT | CASSVLRDHQPQHF
TRBJ2-7 | - | TRBV5-1 | 17 | TRBD1 | TGCGCCAGCAGCCCCGGGACAGGGAAGGCCTGGGCCTACGAGCAGTACTTC | CASSPGTGKAWAYEQYF
TRBJ2-1 | few | TRBV7-9 | 15 | TRBD1 | TGTGCCAGCAGCTCAGCAGGGGGCGTCAACAATGAGCAGTTCTTC | CASSSAGGVNNEQFF
TRBJ2-3 | - | TRBV5-5 | 18 | TRBD2 | TGTGCCAGCAGCTTGACTAGCGGGGGGGCCCAGAGGCCAGATACGCAGTATTTT | CASSLTSGGAQRPDTQYF
TRBJ2-5 | few | TRBV4-3 | 13 | - | TGCGCCAGCAGCCCCAGGGACGGAGAGACCCAGTACTTC | CASSPRDGETQYF
TRBJ2-1 | few | TRBV6-2/TRBV6-3 | 14 | - | TGTGCCAGCAGTTACTCGGGCGCAGTTATCGAGCAGTTCTTC | CASSYSGAVIEQFF
TRBJ2-3 | - | TRBV20-1 | 15 | TRBD2 | TGCAGTGCTAGGGGAGGGGCAGGGCGCACAGATACGCAGTATTTT | CSARGGAGRTDTQYF
TRBJ2-2 | - | TRBV3-1 | 18 | - | TGTGCCAGCAGCGACCGGTCATGGCGGGGCGCGAACACCGGGGAGCTGTTTTTT | CASSDRSWRGANTGELFF
TRBJ2-1 | - | TRBV7-9 | 15 | TRBD2 | TGTGCCTGCAGCCGCGGGACTAGCGGGAACAATGAGCAGTTCTTC | CACSRGTSGNNEQFF
TRBJ2-3 | few | TRBV10-3 | 16 | TRBD2 | TGTGCCATCAGTGAGTCTCTAGCGGGGGGAACAGATACGCAGTATTTT | CAISESLAGGTDTQYF
TRBJ1-5 | - | TRBV30 | 13 | - | TGTGCCTGGAGCGTAGCCCTCAATCAGCCCCAGCATTTT | CAWSVALNQPQHF
TRBJ1-2 | - | TRBV5-1 | 13 | - | TGCGCCAGCAGGGATACATCGTACGAAGGCTACACCTTC | CASRDTSYEGYTF
TRBJ2-1 | few | TRBV10-3 | 14 | TRBD1 | TGTGCCATCAGAGGACAGGGGGGCTACAATGAGCAGTTCTTC | CAIRGQGGYNEQFF
TRBJ1-5 | few | TRBV19 | 15 | - | TGTGCCAGTAGTACGGGCGATGGGCCAAATCAGCCCCAGCATTTT | CASSTGDGPNQPQHF